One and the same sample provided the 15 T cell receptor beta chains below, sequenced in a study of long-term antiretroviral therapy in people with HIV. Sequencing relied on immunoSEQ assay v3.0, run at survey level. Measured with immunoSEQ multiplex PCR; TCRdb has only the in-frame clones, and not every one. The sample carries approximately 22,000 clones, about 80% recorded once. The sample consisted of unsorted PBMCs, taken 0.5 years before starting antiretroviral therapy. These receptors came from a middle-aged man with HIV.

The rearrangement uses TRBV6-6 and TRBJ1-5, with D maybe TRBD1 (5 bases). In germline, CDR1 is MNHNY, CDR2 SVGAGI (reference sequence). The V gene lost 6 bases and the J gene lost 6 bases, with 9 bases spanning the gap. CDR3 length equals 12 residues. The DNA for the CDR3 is TGTGCCAGCAGAATGCAGGGTCAGCCCCAGCATTTT. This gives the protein CASRMQGQPQHF.

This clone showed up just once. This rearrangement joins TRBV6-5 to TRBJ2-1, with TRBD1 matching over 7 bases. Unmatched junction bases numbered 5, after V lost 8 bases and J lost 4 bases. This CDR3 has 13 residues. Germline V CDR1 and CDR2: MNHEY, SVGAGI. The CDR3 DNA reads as TGTGCCAGCCAGGGGGACCTTTACAATGAGCAGTTCTTC. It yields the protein CASQGDLYNEQFF.

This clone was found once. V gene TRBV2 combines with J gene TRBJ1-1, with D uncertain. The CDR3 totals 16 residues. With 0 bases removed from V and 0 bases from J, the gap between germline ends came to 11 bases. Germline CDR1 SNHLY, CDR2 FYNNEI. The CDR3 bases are TGTGCCAGCAGTGAAGCGGGTGGTCAGCTGAACACTGAAGCTTTCTTT. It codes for CASSEAGGQLNTEAFF.

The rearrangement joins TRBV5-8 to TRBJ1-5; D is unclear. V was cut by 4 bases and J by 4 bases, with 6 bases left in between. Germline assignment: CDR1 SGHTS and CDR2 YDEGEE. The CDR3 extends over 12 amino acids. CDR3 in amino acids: CASSHWNQPQHF. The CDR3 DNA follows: TGTGCCAGCAGCCACTGGAATCAGCCCCAGCATTTT.

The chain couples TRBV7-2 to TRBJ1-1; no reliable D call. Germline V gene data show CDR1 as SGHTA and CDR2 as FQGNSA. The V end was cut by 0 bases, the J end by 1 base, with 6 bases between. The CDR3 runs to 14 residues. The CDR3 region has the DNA TGTGCCAGCAGCTTAGCTGGCGGGAACACTGAAGCTTTCTTT. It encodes CASSLAGGNTEAFF.

The CDR3 DNA reads TGCGCCAGCAGCTTAACACAGAACACTGAAGCTTTCTTT. It is translated as CASSLTQNTEAFF. The rearrangement links TRBV5-1 to TRBJ1-1, with no clear D. This CDR3 comprises 13 residues. Germline V gives CDR1 SGHRS, CDR2 YFSETQ. The ends were cut back, 2 bases at V and 1 base at J, with 6 bases in the middle.

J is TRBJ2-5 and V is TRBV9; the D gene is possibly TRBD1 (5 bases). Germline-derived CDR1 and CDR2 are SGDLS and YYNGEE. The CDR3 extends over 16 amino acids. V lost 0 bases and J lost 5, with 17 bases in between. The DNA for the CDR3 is TGTGCCAGCAGCGTAGAGCTGGCAGGGTCTGCGGAGACCCAGTACTTC. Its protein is CASSVELAGSAETQYF.

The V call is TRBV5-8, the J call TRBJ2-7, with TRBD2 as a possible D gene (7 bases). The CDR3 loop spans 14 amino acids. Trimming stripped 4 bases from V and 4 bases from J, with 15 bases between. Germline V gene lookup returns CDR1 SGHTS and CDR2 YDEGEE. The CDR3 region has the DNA TGTGCCAGCAGCCGGAGGGGGGGCCCGTACGAGCAGTACTTC. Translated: CASSRRGGPYEQYF.

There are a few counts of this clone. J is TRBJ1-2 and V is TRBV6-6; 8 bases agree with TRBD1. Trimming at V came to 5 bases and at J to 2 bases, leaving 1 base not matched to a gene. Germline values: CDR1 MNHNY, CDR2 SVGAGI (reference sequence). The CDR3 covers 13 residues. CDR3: CASSRDRNYGYTF. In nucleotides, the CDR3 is TGTGCCAGCAGTAGGGACAGGAACTATGGCTACACCTTC.

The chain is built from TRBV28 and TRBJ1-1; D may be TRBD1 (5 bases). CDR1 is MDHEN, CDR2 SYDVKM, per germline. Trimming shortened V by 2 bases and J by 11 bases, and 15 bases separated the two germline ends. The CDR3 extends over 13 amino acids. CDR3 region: CASSLIGANDAFF. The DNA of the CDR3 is TGTGCCAGCAGTTTAATAGGGGCTAACGACGCTTTCTTT.

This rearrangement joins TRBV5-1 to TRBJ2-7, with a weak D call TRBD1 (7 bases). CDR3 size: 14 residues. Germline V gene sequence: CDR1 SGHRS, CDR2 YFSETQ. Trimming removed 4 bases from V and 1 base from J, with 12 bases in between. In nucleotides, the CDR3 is TGCGCCAGCAGCGTACAGGGGACTTCCTACGAGCAGTACTTC. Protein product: CASSVQGTSYEQYF.

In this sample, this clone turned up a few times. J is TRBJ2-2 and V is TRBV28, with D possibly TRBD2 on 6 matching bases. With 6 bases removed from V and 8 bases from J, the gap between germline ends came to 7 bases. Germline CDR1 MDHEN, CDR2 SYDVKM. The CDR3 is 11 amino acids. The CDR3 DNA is TGTGCCAGCAGCGGGAGAGGGGAGCTGTTTTTT. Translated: CASSGRGELFF.

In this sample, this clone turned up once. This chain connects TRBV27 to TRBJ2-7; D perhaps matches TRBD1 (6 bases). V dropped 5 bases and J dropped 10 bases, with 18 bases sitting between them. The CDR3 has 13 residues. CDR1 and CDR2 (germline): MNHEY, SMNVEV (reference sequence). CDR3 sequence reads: CASSPNSGQKQYF. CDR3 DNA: TGTGCCAGCAGTCCAAACAGCGGACAGAAACAGTACTTC.

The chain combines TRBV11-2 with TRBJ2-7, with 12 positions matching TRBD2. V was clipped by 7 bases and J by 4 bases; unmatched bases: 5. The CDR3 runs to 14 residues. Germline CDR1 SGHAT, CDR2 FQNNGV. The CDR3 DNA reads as TGTGCCAGCATCCAGACTAGCGGGGGATACGAGCAGTACTTC. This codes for CASIQTSGGYEQYF. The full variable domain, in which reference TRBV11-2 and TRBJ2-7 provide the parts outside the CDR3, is EAGVAQSPRYKIIEKRQSVAFWCNPISGHATLYWYQQILGQGPKLLIQFQNNGVVDDSQLPKDRFSAERLKGVDSTLKIQPAKLEDSAVYLCASIQTSGGYEQYFGPGTRLTVT.

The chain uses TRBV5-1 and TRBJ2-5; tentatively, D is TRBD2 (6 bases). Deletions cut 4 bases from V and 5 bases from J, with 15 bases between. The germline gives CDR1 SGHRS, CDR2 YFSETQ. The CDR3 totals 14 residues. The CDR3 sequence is CASSGGTREETQYF. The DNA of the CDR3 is TGCGCCAGCAGCGGCGGGACGAGGGAGGAGACCCAGTACTTC.